This T cell receptor (beta chain) was retrieved from a study of cytomegalovirus exposure and HLA in healthy donors. This CDR3 spans 14 amino acids. V dropped 1 base and J dropped 10 bases, with 16 bases sitting between them. The germline V gene encodes CDR1 SGHVS and CDR2 FNYEAQ. The donors were members of the validation cohort comprising approximately 110 subjects, separate from the roughly 650-subject first cohort. TCRdb keeps only in-frame clones here, not all; method: immunoSEQ multiplex PCR. The sample records about 110,000 clones, approximately 96% being singletons. J is TRBJ1-1 and V is TRBV7-6, with a possible D match to TRBD1 (5 bases). Sequencing used PBMCs. This clonotype was sampled from a woman aged 18-29 years in good health and CMV-seronegative. CDR3 bases: TGTGCCAGCAGCTTAGTCCCCGGCGGGGGTACAGCTTTCTTT. This codes for CASSLVPGGGTAFF.